This T cell receptor beta chain came from a study of blood T cell repertoires in COVID-19. Turning to the study itself: COVID-19 samples, acute and convalescent, were from the United States, Italy and Spain. From T cells, B-cell-depleted T cells, or PBMCs came the material, which was cDNA or gDNA.

Assay used: immunoSEQ multiplex PCR; TCRdb lists only in-frame clones, some missing. Counted here are tens of thousands of clones, 75% to 90% occurring once; the ten biggest clones make up more than 2%. Material for sequencing was peripheral blood. The clonotype originates from an elderly man with active or convalescent COVID-19.

DNA of the CDR3: TGTGCCAGCAGTTTAAAACTACTTTACGAGCAGTACTTC. Encoded protein: CASSLKLLYEQYF. The chain employs TRBV12-3 or TRBV12-4 and TRBJ2-7; D is unresolved. The CDR3 sequence is 13 residues long. The germline V and J ends were trimmed by 2 bases and 4 bases, with 9 bases remaining between them.